This record covers a single TCR beta chain. The antigen is not known. MiXCR was run by TCRdb on the RACE reads, yielding one entry per CDR3 protein. Among fewer than 300,000 distinct CDR3 sequences, 7.5% to 9% were seen once, and the ten largest hold about 2.1%. The data derive from a study of human T cells and chemical hapten exposure. Study-wide points: No alteration of TCRs above 1 in 1000 frequency was seen with DPC sensitization.

This CDR3 region has 16 residues. The V segment lost 0 bases and the J segment 5 bases; nucleotides outside the gene matches: 7. This sample's time point: pre-sensitization, week 0. Noted treatment: therapeutic diphenylcyclopropenone sensitization with weekly scalp DPC. The sequence derives from a woman aged 40-49 years with alopecia areata. Some clones in this sample may be carry-over from other donors' samples. The starting material was whole blood, obtained in connection with sensitization to the hapten diphenylcyclopropenone (DPC). The chain couples TRBV12-3 or TRBV12-4 to TRBJ2-1, with 7 bases aligning to TRBD2. CDR3 loop: CASSLALGGRDNEQFF. The CDR3 coding sequence is TGTGCCAGCAGTTTAGCCCTAGGTGGGAGGGACAATGAGCAGTTCTTC.